The table lists the clone carrying this T cell receptor beta chain with a few counts. As yet, its antigen is unknown. Expressed TCRB transcripts got sequenced, as all isolated RNA was reverse transcribed. Measured with immunoSEQ multiplex PCR; TCRdb has only the in-frame clones, and not every one. The top ten hold about 0.06% of the sample, which has under 500,000 clones, approximately 28% seen once. Cell sorting via CD45RO/CCR7/CD25/CD127/CD95/CD27 was performed to obtain CD4+ naive, central memory, regulatory and stem cell-like memory cells. The data were taken from a study of beta chain features in type 1 diabetes. Notes on the study in general: VDJ junctions from patients with type 1 diabetes contained fewer insertions and more deletions.

The germline V gene has CDR1 SQVTM and CDR2 ANQGSEA. The V end was cut by 7 bases, the J end by 6 bases, with 13 bases between. The CDR3 sequence is 12 residues long. The sample consisted of naive CD4+ T cells from blood. This receptor was obtained from a man aged 18 to 30 in good health. The chain recombines TRBV29-1 with TRBJ2-1, with D perhaps matching TRBD1 (6 bases). This CDR3 reads CSGLQGFNEQFF. The CDR3 DNA follows: TGCAGCGGCCTACAGGGCTTCAATGAGCAGTTCTTC.